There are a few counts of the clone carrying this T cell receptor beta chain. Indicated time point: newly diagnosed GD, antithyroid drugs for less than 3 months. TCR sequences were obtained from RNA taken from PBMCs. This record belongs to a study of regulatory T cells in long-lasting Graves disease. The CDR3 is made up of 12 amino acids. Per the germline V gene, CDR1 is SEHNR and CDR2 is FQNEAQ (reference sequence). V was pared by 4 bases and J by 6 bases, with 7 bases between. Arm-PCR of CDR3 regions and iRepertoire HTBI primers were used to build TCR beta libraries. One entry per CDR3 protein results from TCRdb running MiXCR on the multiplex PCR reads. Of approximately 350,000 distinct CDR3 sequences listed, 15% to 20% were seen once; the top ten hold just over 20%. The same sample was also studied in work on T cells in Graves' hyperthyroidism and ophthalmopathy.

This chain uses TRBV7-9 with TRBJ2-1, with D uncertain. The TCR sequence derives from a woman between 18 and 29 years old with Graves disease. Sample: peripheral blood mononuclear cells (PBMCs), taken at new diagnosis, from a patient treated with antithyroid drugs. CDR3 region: CASSSARNEQFF. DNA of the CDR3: TGTGCCAGCAGCTCAGCACGCAATGAGCAGTTCTTC.